Following are 19 T cell receptor beta chains from one sample sequenced in a study of T cell repertoires in cytomegalovirus infection. TCRdb reanalysed the reads using MiXCR and keeps one entry per CDR3 protein. The data show about 300,000 distinct CDR3 sequences, about a tenth seen once. Sequenced material: PBMCs. These receptors were taken from a human donor in good health (CMV status not recorded). Some clones in this sample may be carry-over from other donors' samples.

This clonotype was picked up many times. This chain connects TRBV7-9 to TRBJ2-5; D unresolved. This CDR3 has 12 amino acids. With 6 bases removed from V and 2 bases from J, the gap between germline ends came to 7 bases. Germline values: CDR1 SEHNR, CDR2 FQNEAQ (reference sequence). The CDR3 bases are TGTGCCAGCAGTTTCGAACAAGAGACCCAGTACTTC. Protein sequence: CASSFEQETQYF.

This clonotype was counted at least ten times. The V gene is TRBV7-6, the J gene TRBJ1-1; D uncertain. Germline V gives CDR1 SGHVS, CDR2 FNYEAQ. Trimming shortened V by 0 bases and J by 4 bases, and 15 bases separated the two germline ends. This CDR3 has 16 amino acids. CDR3 DNA: TGTGCCAGCAGCTTAGCTGATTCGGGGTGGGGCACTGAAGCTTTCTTT. Protein: CASSLADSGWGTEAFF. The whole variable domain, filled in from reference TRBV7-6 and TRBJ1-1, reads GAGVSQSPRYKVTKRGQDVALRCDPISGHVSLYWYRQALGQGPEFLTYFNYEAQQDKSGLPNDRFSAERPEGSISTLTIQRTEQRDSAMYRCASSLADSGWGTEAFFGQGTRLTVV.

In this sample, this clonotype turned up many times. The chain links TRBV7-2 to TRBJ2-6; D unresolved. Trimming stripped 4 bases from V and 2 bases from J, with 9 bases between. The CDR3 runs 15 residues. CDR1 is SGHTA, CDR2 FQGNSA, per germline. CDR3 coding DNA: TGTGCCAGCAGCTCCCCCTTTCCTGGGGCCAACGTCCTGACTTTC. Translating it yields CASSSPFPGANVLTF.

This clonotype was observed a handful of times. The V gene is TRBV29-1, the J gene TRBJ2-1; D perhaps matches TRBD1 (5 bases). The CDR3 runs to 16 residues. Trimming removed 1 base at V and 0 bases at J, with 13 bases between. CDR1 is SQVTM and CDR2 is ANQGSEA in the germline V gene. The CDR3 loop reads CSVEGDRQRSYNEQFF. CDR3 DNA sequence: TGCAGCGTTGAAGGCGACAGACAGCGCTCCTACAATGAGCAGTTCTTC.

This clonotype was observed many times. The genes are TRBV20-1 and TRBJ1-6; possible D gene TRBD1, 6 bases. V lost 0 bases, J lost 4 bases, and 7 bases lay in between. CDR1 DFQATT and CDR2 SNEGSKA come from the germline V gene (reference sequence). The CDR3 is made up of 14 amino acids. For the CDR3, the DNA is TGCAGTGCTAGAGATGGACAGTATAATTCACCCCTCCACTTT. Amino acid sequence: CSARDGQYNSPLHF.

This clonotype was counted ten times or more. The rearrangement links TRBV3-1 to TRBJ2-2; a possible D gene is TRBD2 (6 bases). From germline, CDR1 is LGHDT and CDR2 YNNKEL (reference sequence). This CDR3 contains 15 residues. V shed 0 bases and J shed 3 bases, with 8 bases lying between them. CDR3 DNA: TGTGCCAGCAGCCAAGATCGGGAGTACACCGGGGAGCTGTTTTTT. This sequence encodes CASSQDREYTGELFF.

This clonotype was detected ten times or more. The chain has TRBV7-2 and TRBJ2-3, with 11 bases aligning to TRBD1. V dropped 2 bases and J dropped 6; count of bases not matched to a gene: 7. From germline, CDR1 is SGHTA and CDR2 FQGNSA. CDR3 size: 16 residues. The CDR3 spells CASSLRGTGGRDTQYF. The CDR3 DNA is TGTGCCAGCAGCTTACGGGGGACAGGGGGTAGGGATACGCAGTATTTT.

The chain employs TRBV28 and TRBJ1-5, with D possibly matching TRBD1 (5 bases). Germline-derived CDR1 and CDR2 are MDHEN and SYDVKM. This CDR3 is built from 18 residues. V lost 1 base, J lost 0 bases, and 16 bases lay in between. The CDR3, as DNA: TGTGCCAGCAGTTTATTGGGGGTCAGGACGGATAGCAATCAGCCCCAGCATTTT. This gives the protein CASSLLGVRTDSNQPQHF.

This clonotype was observed at least ten times. The chain carries TRBV2 and TRBJ1-2; weak D call: TRBD1 (6 bases). Germline assignment: CDR1 SNHLY and CDR2 FYNNEI. CDR3 size: 14 residues. Trimming left V 6 bases short and J 6 bases short, with 17 bases between. The CDR3 sequence is CASSVEWQGNGYTF. The CDR3 nucleotides are TGTGCCAGCAGCGTAGAATGGCAGGGGAATGGCTACACCTTC.

This clonotype was recorded at least ten times. The chain carries TRBV20-1 and TRBJ2-3; D is perhaps TRBD2 (8 bases). Per the germline V gene, CDR1 is DFQATT and CDR2 is SNEGSKA (reference sequence). This CDR3 spans 13 amino acids. The chain's CDR3 is CRTGTRGTDTQYF. CDR3 in DNA: TGCAGGACAGGGACTAGGGGCACAGATACGCAGTATTTT.

This clonotype has at least ten counts. V usage is TRBV29-1 and J usage is TRBJ1-1; TRBD1 is a possible D gene (5 bases). Germline V gene sequence: CDR1 SQVTM, CDR2 ANQGSEA. The V end lost 7 bases, the J end lost 0 bases, and 15 bases lay between the germline ends. The CDR3 covers 14 residues. This chain's CDR3 is CSAEPPGLNTEAFF. As DNA, the CDR3 is TGCAGCGCCGAACCCCCAGGGTTGAACACTGAAGCTTTCTTT.

In regard to this clonotype: Germline and junction disagree at one end, which may indicate a read error. For the CDR3, the DNA is TGTGCCGGCAGTTACTCGGGTAGGGGAGGGGAAGCTTTCTTT. It codes for CAGSYSGRGGEAFF. J is TRBJ1-1 and V is TRBV6-5, with a weak D call TRBD1 (5 bases). This CDR3 has 14 residues. Germline V CDR1 and CDR2: MNHEY, SVGAGI.

This clonotype was seen a handful of times. The CDR3 reads CATPRGPSYNEQFF. CDR3 sequence (DNA): TGTGCCACCCCCAGGGGGCCTTCCTACAATGAGCAGTTCTTC. The V call is TRBV6-2 or TRBV6-3, the J call TRBJ2-1; 8 bases map to TRBD1. In germline, CDR1 is MNHEY, CDR2 SVGEGT. V shed 10 bases and J 1 base; nucleotides not matched to a gene: 6. The CDR3 has 14 residues.

The chain is built from TRBV29-1 and TRBJ2-1; D is possibly TRBD2 (6 bases). The ends were cut back, 4 bases at V and 0 bases at J, with 16 bases in the middle. Germline V lookup: CDR1 SQVTM, CDR2 ANQGSEA. CDR3 length equals 16 residues. CDR3 protein: CSVGGGRRSSYNEQFF. The CDR3 nucleotides are TGCAGCGTTGGGGGAGGCAGGAGGAGCTCCTACAATGAGCAGTTCTTC.

This clonotype was found many times. This sequence joins TRBV7-8 and TRBJ2-3; 7 nucleotides agree with TRBD1. The V gene's germline CDR1 is SGHVS and CDR2 FQNEAQ. After removal of 7 bases from V and 4 bases from J, the junction contained 8 bases not matched to a gene. The CDR3 sequence is 14 residues long. The CDR3 loop reads CASTRQGRADTQYF. The DNA for the CDR3 is TGTGCCAGCACCCGACAGGGTAGGGCAGATACGCAGTATTTT.

In this sample, this clonotype turned up many times. The rearrangement links TRBV7-2 to TRBJ1-2, with 7 nucleotides matching TRBD1. This CDR3 region has 14 residues. Trimming cost V 5 bases and J 3 bases; bases outside gene matches: 6. Germline V CDR1 and CDR2: SGHTA, FQGNSA. The CDR3: CASSVSGTDYGYTF. The CDR3 DNA sequence: TGTGCCAGCAGCGTCTCCGGGACAGACTATGGCTACACCTTC.

This clonotype was seen at least ten times. The J gene is TRBJ1-5, the V gene TRBV28; D is perhaps TRBD1 (6 bases). In germline, CDR1 is MDHEN, CDR2 SYDVKM. The CDR3 length is 15 residues. Trimming stripped 4 bases from V and 2 bases from J, with 12 bases between. The CDR3 reads CASSSGGAGNQPQHF. DNA of the CDR3: TGTGCCAGCAGTTCCGGGGGGGCGGGCAATCAGCCCCAGCATTTT.

This chain links TRBV12-3 or TRBV12-4 with TRBJ1-5, with 9 nucleotides matching TRBD1. The CDR3 runs to 16 residues. V shed 0 bases and J 5 bases; nucleotides not matched to a gene: 5. The CDR3 loop reads CASSLAPDRGDQPQHF. The CDR3, as DNA: TGTGCCAGCAGTTTAGCCCCGGACAGGGGTGATCAGCCCCAGCATTTT.

In this sample, this clonotype turned up many times. The DNA of the CDR3 is TGTGCCAGCAGCCAAGGGACAGGAATGAGAGCTTTCTTT. It translates to CASSQGTGMRAFF. V and J are TRBV7-2 and TRBJ1-1; 8 bases match TRBD1. This CDR3 spans 13 amino acids. The junction had 9 bases not matched to a gene; V was cut back by 5 bases and J by 10 bases. The germline gives CDR1 SGHTA, CDR2 FQGNSA.